Sequencing of this T cell receptor beta chain was carried out in a study of CD8+ T cells in alopecia areata (dated by TCRdb to 2016 to 2019). At the level of the whole study: High-throughput TCRbeta sequencing was used to examine T cell clonal expansion in alopecia areata in both the C3H/HeJ mouse model and human patients. Scalp tissue and sorted CD4+ and CD8+ peripheral blood T cells from patchy and totalis/universalis alopecia areata patients and from healthy controls were covered by human TCRbeta sequencing. Scalp clonality was compared among normal scalp (n=4), patchy alopecia areata scalp (n=8), and alopecia totalis/universalis scalp (n=8). RNA was obtained with the PAXgene miRNA kit for fixed scalp, the miRNeasy kit for PBMCs, and the RNeasy kit for mouse skin. immunoSEQ multiplex PCR using 35 Vbeta forward primers and 13 Jbeta reverse primers was used to amplify TCRbeta CDR3 regions. What the work shows at the level of the full study, not this receptor alone: Resident alphabeta T cells in normal human skin are also sequenced, complicating scalp TCR repertoire analysis, unlike mouse skin dominated by gammadelta T cells. Shared TCR sequences between patients were less evident than in mice, which may be partly attributable to HLA diversity in the patient population. Lesional scalp, especially in alopecia totalis/universalis, showed higher clonality and more expanded CD8+ clones than normal scalp, suggesting antigenic drive.

Peripheral blood and lesional scalp punch biopsies were obtained from patients with alopecia areata. PBMCs were isolated by density centrifugation and stained for CD3, CD4 and CD8, after which CD4+ and CD8+ T cells were sorted on a FACSAria. The untreated alopecia areata patients were recruited through a multicenter biomarker study. In five patients from the biomarker study, blood CD8+ T cells were sorted further into NKG2D-low and NKG2D-high fractions. Libraries were constructed by the immunoSEQ multiplex PCR assay. RNA was extracted from all samples and reverse transcribed into cDNA, which served as template for TCR sequencing. SuperScript III was used for first-strand cDNA synthesis, primed with a 2:1 mix of oligo-dT and random hexamers. A synthetic immune receptor repertoire was used to measure amplification bias, and any remaining bias was corrected computationally. Regarding the original processing steps: Raw reads were preprocessed to remove errors, and CDR3 was defined according to IMGT conventions as the region from the conserved cysteine to phenylalanine. Clonality was computed by normalizing Shannon entropy by log2 of the number of productive unique TCRs and subtracting the result from 1. Scalp TCRbeta sequences were cross-referenced with sorted blood CD4 and CD8 repertoires so that the CD4 or CD8 identity of scalp clones could be inferred. Entries here come from immuneACCESS through TCRdb and include only in-frame sequences with V and J called. Some clones fail to appear in such tables; in the studies checked, an unresolved V gene covers under half of the shortfall, and the cause of the remainder is unknown. D and trimming were read from the DNA, whereas the V and J calls and clone size are those reported in that table. The sample table shows approximately 82,000 clones, and roughly 51% are seen once. The leading ten clones occupy just over 5.5% of the sample.

CDR1 is given as SNHLY and CDR2 as FYNNEI, both from the germline V gene. Its CDR3 holds 16 amino acids, cysteine through phenylalanine. The CDR3 DNA has 48 bases and is translated from base 1. V is cut by 4 bases and J by 2 bases, and the space between the germline ends is 15 bases. For this clone: The antigen this receptor binds is unknown. Nothing much larger sits one base from this clone, and base qualities are not available.

This chain is built from TRBV2 and TRBJ1-5; TRBD1 is perhaps the D gene, given 6 matching bases. Sequenced sample: NKG2D-high CD8+ T cells sorted from blood. According to the study, the label for this sample's cell subset or site signals: sorted CD8+ NKG2D-high blood T cells. The receptor's source is a human donor with alopecia areata. The CDR3 reads as follows: CASSVPGTTGNQPQHF. The sequenced DNA is TGTGCCAGCAGTGTCCCCGGGACAACGGGCAATCAGCCCCAGCATTTT.